What follows are 26 T cell receptor beta chains derived from one specimen sequenced in a study of blood T cell repertoires in COVID-19. The repertoire was sequenced with immunoSEQ multiplex PCR; TCRdb's copy has only in-frame clones and lacks some. This table has under 250,000 clones, about 91% appearing once. The sample comprised peripheral blood. Every receptor here comes from a woman in her thirties with COVID-19, enrolled during active disease.

This chain uses TRBV5-6 with TRBJ1-4; TRBD1 might be the D (5 bases). Germline V lookup: CDR1 SGHDT, CDR2 YYEEEE. This CDR3 has 14 residues. Deletions cut 4 bases from V and 7 bases from J, with 14 bases between. Written as DNA, the CDR3 is TGTGCCAGCAGCCGAAAGGGGTTCGGTGAAAAACTGTTTTTT. It codes for CASSRKGFGEKLFF.

The CDR3 protein is CASSSETGVEAFF. DNA for the CDR3: TGTGCCAGCAGTTCAGAAACAGGGGTTGAAGCTTTCTTT. The chain uses TRBV27 and TRBJ1-1; TRBD1 matches at 7 bases. CDR1 MNHEY and CDR2 SMNVEV come from the germline V gene (reference sequence). V shed 4 bases and J 7 bases; nucleotides not matched to a gene: 6. The CDR3 totals 13 residues.

The chain has TRBV7-8 and TRBJ2-7, with TRBD1 identical over 8 bases. The V and J ends lost 1 base and 5 bases, in that order; junction bases with no gene match: 7. Germline CDR1 is SGHVS and CDR2 is FQNEAQ. This CDR3 has 15 amino acids. In DNA form, the CDR3 reads TGTGCCAGCAGCTTAGTGCACAGGGGGTTAAACGAGCAGTACTTC. It is translated as CASSLVHRGLNEQYF.

This chain uses TRBV30 with TRBJ1-2; no clear D gene. With 0 bases removed from V and 8 bases from J, the gap between germline ends came to 10 bases. CDR3 length: 12 residues. Germline values: CDR1 GTSNPN, CDR2 SVGIG (reference sequence). CDR3: CAWSVRREGYTF. For the CDR3, the DNA is TGTGCCTGGAGTGTACGGAGAGAGGGCTACACCTTC.

V gene TRBV4-1 combines with J gene TRBJ1-3, with D unresolved. V was pared by 2 bases and J by 7 bases, with 12 bases between. Per germline, CDR1 MGHRA and CDR2 YSYEKL. CDR3 length: 14 amino acids. Written as DNA, the CDR3 is TGCGCCAGCAGCCAAACGATCGCGGAGAACACCATATATTTT. It yields the protein CASSQTIAENTIYF.

This clone has only a few counts. The V gene is TRBV7-9, the J gene TRBJ1-5; D unresolved. The germline CDR1 and CDR2 sequences are SEHNR and FQNEAQ (reference sequence). V gave up 2 bases and J gave up 8 bases, with 7 bases separating them. This CDR3 spans 12 amino acids. The CDR3 DNA reads as TGTGCCAGCAGCTTAACCGGGGAGCCCCAGCATTTT. Its protein product is CASSLTGEPQHF.

The chain employs TRBV5-1 and TRBJ1-1; TRBD1 matches at 7 bases. V gave up 3 bases and J gave up 1 base; unmatched junction bases: 3. The CDR3 consists of 14 residues. In germline, CDR1 is SGHRS, CDR2 YFSETQ. Here the CDR3 DNA reads TGCGCCAGCAGCTCTTGGACAGGGAACACTGAAGCTTTCTTT. This translates into CASSSWTGNTEAFF. Looking up the rest from reference TRBV5-1 and TRBJ1-1 gives the full variable domain: KAGVTQTPRYLIKTRGQQVTLSCSPISGHRSVSWYQQTPGQGLQFLFEYFSETQRNKGNFPGRFSGRQFSNSRSEMNVSTLELGDSALYLCASSSWTGNTEAFFGQGTRLTVV.

The CDR3, as DNA: TGTGCCAGCAGTCTGGGGACAGGGGGTCTCTACTACAATGAGCAGTTCTTC. It is translated as CASSLGTGGLYYNEQFF. V and J are TRBV27 and TRBJ2-1; 11 positions agree with TRBD1. The length of the CDR3 is 17 residues. J lost 3 bases, V lost 5 bases, and 9 bases had no gene match. Germline V gives CDR1 MNHEY, CDR2 SMNVEV (reference sequence).

Written as DNA, the CDR3 is TGCGCCAGCAGCTTGTCCAGGGGGGCTGATACTGAAGCTTTCTTT. This codes for CASSLSRGADTEAFF. The chain employs TRBV5-1 and TRBJ1-1; 7 bases match TRBD1. Germline V gives CDR1 SGHRS, CDR2 YFSETQ. The CDR3 is 15 amino acids. V lost 1 base, J lost 5 bases, and 8 bases stayed unmatched.

This clone was recorded once. The J gene is TRBJ2-3, the V gene TRBV5-1; D ambiguous. The V and J ends lost 1 base and 5 bases respectively, with 8 bases between them. The CDR3 contains 13 residues. In germline, CDR1 is SGHRS, CDR2 YFSETQ. CDR3 DNA sequence: TGCGCCAGCAGCTTGTCTAGGATAGATACGCAGTATTTT. This sequence encodes CASSLSRIDTQYF.

V usage is TRBV19 and J usage is TRBJ1-5; 7 bases match TRBD1. The V segment lost 6 bases and the J segment 4 bases; nucleotides outside the gene matches: 12. Germline loops: CDR1 LNHDA, CDR2 SQIVND (reference sequence). The CDR3 sequence is 16 residues long. CDR3 protein: CASSPIQGLENQPQHF. DNA of the CDR3: TGTGCCAGTAGCCCAATACAGGGGCTCGAGAATCAGCCCCAGCATTTT.

The gene calls are TRBV4-3 and TRBJ1-1; D not resolved. Between the trimmed V and J ends, which lost 3 bases and 8 bases, there was a span of 16 bases. Germline-derived CDR1 and CDR2 are LGHNA and YSLEER. The CDR3 is 14 residues long. For the CDR3, the DNA is TGCGCCAGCAGCCAGACCCTCGGGGAGGAGGAAGCTTTCTTT. Protein product: CASSQTLGEEEAFF.

The chain combines TRBV12-3 or TRBV12-4 with TRBJ1-5; D is unclear. V lost 3 bases to trimming and J lost 7 bases, with 7 bases between them. The CDR3 contains 12 residues. The CDR3 protein is CASSFPYQPQHF. CDR3 DNA sequence: TGTGCCAGCAGTTTCCCCTACCAGCCCCAGCATTTT.

This clone was observed a single time. The rearrangement uses TRBV28 and TRBJ2-7; 8 nucleotides line up with TRBD1. CDR3 length: 13 amino acids. CDR1 and CDR2 (germline): MDHEN, SYDVKM. Unmatched junction bases numbered 2, after V lost 3 bases and J lost 4 bases. CDR3 DNA sequence: TGTGCCAGCAGTTTGGGACAGGAGTACGAGCAGTACGTC. Translated, it gives CASSLGQEYEQYV.

The chain recombines TRBV21-1 with TRBJ2-7; the D call of TRBD1 is as the table states it, not checked on the DNA. TRBV21-1 is a recognized pseudogene. The CDR3 length is 16 residues. CDR3 nucleotide sequence: TGTGCCAGCAGCAAAGGCGGGACAGGGGTCCCCTACGAGCAGTACTTC. It is translated as CASSKGGTGVPYEQYF.

In this sample, this clone turned up once. The V gene is TRBV2, the J gene TRBJ2-1; TRBD1 is a possible D gene (6 bases). The germline V gene encodes CDR1 SNHLY and CDR2 FYNNEI. This CDR3 spans 13 amino acids. The V end was cut by 2 bases, the J end by 7 bases, with 9 bases between. CDR3 DNA sequence: TGTGCCAGCAGTGAACTGAGGGGGAATGAGCAGTTCTTC. It encodes CASSELRGNEQFF. The whole variable domain, filled in from reference TRBV2 and TRBJ2-1, reads EPEVTQTPSHQVTQMGQEVILRCVPISNHLYFYWYRQILGQKVEFLVSFYNNEISEKSEIFDDQFSVERPDGSNFTLKIRSTKLEDSAMYFCASSELRGNEQFFGPGTRLTVL.

The chain recombines TRBV19 with TRBJ2-3; D might be TRBD2 (5 bases). The V gene lost 6 bases and the J gene lost 2 bases, with 15 bases spanning the gap. Germline loops: CDR1 LNHDA, CDR2 SQIVND (reference sequence). The CDR3 is made up of 15 amino acids. CDR3 sequence (DNA): TGTGCCAGTAGCCCGGGGTCTCACCCCACAGATACGCAGTATTTT. This translates into CASSPGSHPTDTQYF.

V gene TRBV5-1 combines with J gene TRBJ1-4; D perhaps matches TRBD1 (6 bases). CDR1 and CDR2 (germline): SGHRS, YFSETQ. This CDR3 spans 14 amino acids. V was clipped by 4 bases and J by 4 bases, with 11 bases between them. The CDR3 spells CASSIDRLNEKLFF. The CDR3 DNA follows: TGCGCCAGCAGCATTGACAGGCTTAATGAAAAACTGTTTTTT.

This clone appeared a few times. This chain connects TRBV10-3 to TRBJ2-7; D unclear. Germline CDR1 ENHRY, CDR2 SYGVKD. The CDR3 runs 13 residues. The ends were cut back, 4 bases at V and 2 bases at J, with 9 bases in the middle. CDR3 region: CAISGADTYEQYF. In DNA form, the CDR3 reads TGTGCCATCAGTGGGGCTGACACCTACGAGCAGTACTTC.

The V call is TRBV6-5, the J call TRBJ2-1, with TRBD1 matching over 8 bases. Germline lookup yields CDR1 MNHEY and CDR2 SVGAGI. The CDR3 consists of 15 residues. The V segment lost 6 bases and the J segment 4 bases; nucleotides outside the gene matches: 8. DNA of the CDR3: TGTGCCAGCAGAAAGACAGGGGAGAATTACAATGAGCAGTTCTTC. It translates to CASRKTGENYNEQFF.

Only one count was recorded for this clone. This sequence joins TRBV19 and TRBJ1-3; D is uncertain. Germline CDR1 reads LNHDA; CDR2 reads SQIVND (reference sequence). The CDR3 loop spans 13 amino acids. With 5 bases removed from V and 0 bases from J, the gap between germline ends came to 5 bases. CDR3 in amino acids: CASSGLSGNTIYF. The CDR3 coding sequence is TGTGCCAGTAGTGGCCTCTCTGGAAACACCATATATTTT.

The rearrangement joins TRBV3-1 (or the pseudogene TRBV3-2) to TRBJ2-1; possible D gene TRBD2, 7 bases. The CDR3 spans 15 residues. CDR1 and CDR2 (germline): LGHDT, YNNKEL (reference sequence). Trimming left V 1 base short and J 7 bases short, with 14 bases between. CDR3 nucleotide sequence: TGTGCCAGCAGCCAAGGAGGGGGGGCCCTTAATGAGCAGTTCTTC. Amino acids: CASSQGGGALNEQFF.

V gene TRBV28 combines with J gene TRBJ2-7, with 9 positions matching TRBD1. This CDR3 has 14 residues. Germline assignment: CDR1 MDHEN and CDR2 SYDVKM. This CDR3 reads CLSSHRGRVDEQYF. As DNA, the CDR3 is TGTTTGTCGAGTCACAGGGGGCGGGTAGACGAGCAGTACTTC. The entire variable domain, with the rest obtained from reference TRBV28 and TRBJ2-7, is as follows: DVKVTQSSRYLVKRTGEKVFLECVQDMDHENMFWYRQDPGLGLRLIYFSYDVKMKEKGDIPEGYSVSREKKERFSLILESASTNQTSMYLCLSSHRGRVDEQYFGPGTRLTVT.

V gene TRBV20-1 combines with J gene TRBJ2-1; D is undetermined. CDR3 length: 14 amino acids. V gave up 3 bases and J gave up 5 bases, with 14 bases separating them. The germline V gene encodes CDR1 DFQATT and CDR2 SNEGSKA (reference sequence). The CDR3 is CSASSRTLNNEQFF. Here the CDR3 DNA reads TGCAGTGCTAGTTCTAGAACCTTAAACAATGAGCAGTTCTTC.

This chain links TRBV5-5 with TRBJ1-5; D not resolved. CDR1 and CDR2 (germline): SGHKS, YYEKEE (reference sequence). V was cut by 0 bases and J by 4 bases, with 11 bases left in between. This CDR3 is 15 amino acids long. The CDR3 bases are TGTGCCAGCAGCTTGGTCCCGGACTTTAATCAGCCCCAGCATTTT. This encodes CASSLVPDFNQPQHF. Full variable domain (outside the CDR3, taken from reference TRBV5-5 and TRBJ1-5): DAGVTQSPTHLIKTRGQQVTLRCSPISGHKSVSWYQQVLGQGPQFIFQYYEKEERGRGNFPDRFSARQFPNYSSELNVNALLLGDSALYLCASSLVPDFNQPQHFGDGTRLSIL.

J is TRBJ1-1 and V is TRBV6-6, with a tentative D call TRBD1 (6 bases). Trimming removed 6 bases at V and 1 base at J, with 18 bases between. The CDR3 is 16 residues long. The germline V gene has CDR1 MNHNY and CDR2 SVGAGI (reference sequence). The CDR3 protein is CASSSLGQNKNTEAFF. In DNA form, the CDR3 reads TGTGCCAGCAGCTCTCTAGGACAGAATAAGAACACTGAAGCTTTCTTT.